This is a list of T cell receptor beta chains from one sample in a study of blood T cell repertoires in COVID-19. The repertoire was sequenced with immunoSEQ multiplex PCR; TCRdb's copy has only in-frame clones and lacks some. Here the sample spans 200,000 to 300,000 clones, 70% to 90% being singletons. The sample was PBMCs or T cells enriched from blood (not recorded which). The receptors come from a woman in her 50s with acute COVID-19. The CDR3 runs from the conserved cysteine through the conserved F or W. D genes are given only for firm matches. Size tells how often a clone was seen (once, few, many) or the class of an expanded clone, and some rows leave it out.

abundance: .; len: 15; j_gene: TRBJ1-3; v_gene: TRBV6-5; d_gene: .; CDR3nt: TGTGCCAGCAGTTACAGACAAGTCTCTGGAAACACCATATATTTT; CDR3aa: CASSYRQVSGNTIYF
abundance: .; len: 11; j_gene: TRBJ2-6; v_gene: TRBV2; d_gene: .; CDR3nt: TGTGCCAACTACAGGGCCAACGTCCTGACTTTC; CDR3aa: CANYRANVLTF
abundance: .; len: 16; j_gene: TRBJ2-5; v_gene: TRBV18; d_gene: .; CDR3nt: TGTGCCAGCTCACCACTCTCGGCGGGGTCCCAAGAGACCCAGTACTTC; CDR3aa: CASSPLSAGSQETQYF
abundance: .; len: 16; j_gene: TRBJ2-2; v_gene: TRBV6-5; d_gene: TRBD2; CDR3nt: TGTGCCAGCAGTTTTGGTAGCGGGGTTTTCACCGGGGAGCTGTTTTTT; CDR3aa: CASSFGSGVFTGELFF
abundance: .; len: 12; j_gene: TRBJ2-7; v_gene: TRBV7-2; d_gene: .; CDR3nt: TGTGCCAGCAGCTTACAGTCCTACGAGCAGTACTTC; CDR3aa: CASSLQSYEQYF
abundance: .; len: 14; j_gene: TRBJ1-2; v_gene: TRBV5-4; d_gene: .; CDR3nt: TGTGCCAGCACTTCCCGGGGAGGGGGAGTAGGCTACACCTTC; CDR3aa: CASTSRGGGVGYTF
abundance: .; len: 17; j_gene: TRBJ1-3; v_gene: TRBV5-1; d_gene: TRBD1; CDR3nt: TGCGCCAGCAGCTCGGAGCCGGGACAGGGTTGGGGAAACACCATATATTTT; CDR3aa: CASSSEPGQGWGNTIYF
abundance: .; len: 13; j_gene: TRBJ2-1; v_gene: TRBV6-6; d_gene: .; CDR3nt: TGTGCCAGCACGGGGGGCCCATCCAATGAGCAGTTCTTC; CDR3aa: CASTGGPSNEQFF
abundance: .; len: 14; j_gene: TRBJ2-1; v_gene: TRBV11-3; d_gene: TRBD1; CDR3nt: TGTGCCAGCAGCTTAGGTCTACAGGGGGATGAGCAGTTCTTC; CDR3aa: CASSLGLQGDEQFF
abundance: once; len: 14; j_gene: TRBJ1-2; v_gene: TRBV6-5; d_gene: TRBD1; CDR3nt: TGTGCCAGCAGAATGGGACAGGGGATGGGTGGCTACACCTTC; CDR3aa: CASRMGQGMGGYTF
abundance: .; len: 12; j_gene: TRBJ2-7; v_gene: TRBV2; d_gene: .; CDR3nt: TGTGCCAGCAGTGACGGGGGCTACGAGCAGTACTTC; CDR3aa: CASSDGGYEQYF
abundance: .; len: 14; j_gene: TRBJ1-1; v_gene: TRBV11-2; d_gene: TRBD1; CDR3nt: TGTGCCAGCAGCATCGGGACAGGGGGCTCTGAAGCTTTCTTT; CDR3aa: CASSIGTGGSEAFF
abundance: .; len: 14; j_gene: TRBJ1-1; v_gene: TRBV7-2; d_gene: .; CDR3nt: TGTGCCAGCAGCCCTGGACAGATGAACACTGAAGCTTTCTTT; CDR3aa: CASSPGQMNTEAFF
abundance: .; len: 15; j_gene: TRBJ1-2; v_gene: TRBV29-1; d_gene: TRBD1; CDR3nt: TGCAGCGTTCAGGGACAGGGGGCTTCCAACTATGGCTACACCTTC; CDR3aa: CSVQGQGASNYGYTF
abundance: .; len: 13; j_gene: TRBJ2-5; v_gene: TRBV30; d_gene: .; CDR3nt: TGTGCCTGGAGTACTCCGTACCAAGAGACCCAGTACTTC; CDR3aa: CAWSTPYQETQYF
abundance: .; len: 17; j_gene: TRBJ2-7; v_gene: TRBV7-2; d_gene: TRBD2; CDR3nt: TGTGCCAGCAGACACGCTAGCGGGGGGGCACTCTCCTACGAGCAGTACTTC; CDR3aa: CASRHASGGALSYEQYF
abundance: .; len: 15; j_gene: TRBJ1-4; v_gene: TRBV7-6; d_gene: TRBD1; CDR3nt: TGTGCCAGCAGCTTGACAGGGGGATCTGATGAAAAACTGTTTTTT; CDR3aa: CASSLTGGSDEKLFF
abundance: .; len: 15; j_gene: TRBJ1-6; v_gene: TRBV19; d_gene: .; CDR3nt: TGTGCCAGCCGCGGGGGGACCTCCTATAATTCACCCCTCCACTTT; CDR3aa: CASRGGTSYNSPLHF
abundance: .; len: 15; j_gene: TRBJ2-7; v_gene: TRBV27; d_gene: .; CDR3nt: TGTGCCAGCAGTTTATCGCCCGTAGGGGGCTACGAGCAGTACTTC; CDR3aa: CASSLSPVGGYEQYF
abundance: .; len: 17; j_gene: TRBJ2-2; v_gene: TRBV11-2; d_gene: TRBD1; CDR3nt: TGTGCCAGCAGACAGGGGGCCTCGTGGGGCGACACCGGGGAGCTGTTTTTT; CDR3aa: CASRQGASWGDTGELFF
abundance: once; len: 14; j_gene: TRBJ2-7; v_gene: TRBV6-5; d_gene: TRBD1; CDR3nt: TGTGCCAGTTTGGTTCGACAGGGCGGGTACGAGCAGTACTTC; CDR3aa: CASLVRQGGYEQYF
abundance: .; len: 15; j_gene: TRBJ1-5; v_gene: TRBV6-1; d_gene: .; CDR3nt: TGTGCCAGCAGGAGGGGGGGTTCGGACAATCAGCCCCAGCATTTT; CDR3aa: CASRRGGSDNQPQHF
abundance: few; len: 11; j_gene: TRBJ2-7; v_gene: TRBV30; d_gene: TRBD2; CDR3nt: TGTGCCTGGGGGACTAGCTACGAGCAGTACTTC; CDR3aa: CAWGTSYEQYF
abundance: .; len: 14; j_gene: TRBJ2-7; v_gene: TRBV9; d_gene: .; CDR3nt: TGTGCCAGCAGCGCCGCGGGGCCCTCCTACGAGCAGTACTTC; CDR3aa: CASSAAGPSYEQYF
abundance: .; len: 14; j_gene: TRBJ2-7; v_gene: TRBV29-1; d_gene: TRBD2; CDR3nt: TGCAGCGTTGTGGGGGGGGTCTACCCCTACGAGCAGTACTTC; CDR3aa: CSVVGGVYPYEQYF